This T cell receptor (beta chain) was profiled in a study of cytotoxic CD8 clonotypes in ibrutinib-treated CLL. Study summary: The cohort had around 11 relapsed/refractory and approximately 14 treatment-naive patients, 17 IGHV unmutated. The average sample held roughly 250,000 productive templates and about 94,000 productive rearrangements.

Study observations and caveats: The study sampled sustained-remission and progressing patients at different times. Clonality was higher at baseline than in age-matched healthy donors and tracked circulating CD8+ T-cell counts.

Profiling relied on immunoSEQ multiplex PCR, and the TCRdb table lists in-frame clones only, not all of them. The repertoire holds roughly 100,000 clones, with approximately 82% as singletons. With regard to this clone: Its cognate antigen is unknown.

The receptor was isolated from a human donor with chronic lymphocytic leukemia. The sample here was PBMCs, taken after 12 months of ibrutinib treatment.

This chain's CDR3 is CASSLFRGTSNTEAFF. CDR3 nucleotides: TGTGCCAGCAGTTTGTTCCGGGGTACATCGAACACTGAAGCTTTCTTT. The rearrangement links TRBV6-5 to TRBJ1-1, with D unclear. Germline CDR1 reads MNHEY; CDR2 reads SVGAGI. The germline V and J ends were trimmed by 4 bases and 1 base, with 16 bases remaining between them. This CDR3 region has 16 residues.